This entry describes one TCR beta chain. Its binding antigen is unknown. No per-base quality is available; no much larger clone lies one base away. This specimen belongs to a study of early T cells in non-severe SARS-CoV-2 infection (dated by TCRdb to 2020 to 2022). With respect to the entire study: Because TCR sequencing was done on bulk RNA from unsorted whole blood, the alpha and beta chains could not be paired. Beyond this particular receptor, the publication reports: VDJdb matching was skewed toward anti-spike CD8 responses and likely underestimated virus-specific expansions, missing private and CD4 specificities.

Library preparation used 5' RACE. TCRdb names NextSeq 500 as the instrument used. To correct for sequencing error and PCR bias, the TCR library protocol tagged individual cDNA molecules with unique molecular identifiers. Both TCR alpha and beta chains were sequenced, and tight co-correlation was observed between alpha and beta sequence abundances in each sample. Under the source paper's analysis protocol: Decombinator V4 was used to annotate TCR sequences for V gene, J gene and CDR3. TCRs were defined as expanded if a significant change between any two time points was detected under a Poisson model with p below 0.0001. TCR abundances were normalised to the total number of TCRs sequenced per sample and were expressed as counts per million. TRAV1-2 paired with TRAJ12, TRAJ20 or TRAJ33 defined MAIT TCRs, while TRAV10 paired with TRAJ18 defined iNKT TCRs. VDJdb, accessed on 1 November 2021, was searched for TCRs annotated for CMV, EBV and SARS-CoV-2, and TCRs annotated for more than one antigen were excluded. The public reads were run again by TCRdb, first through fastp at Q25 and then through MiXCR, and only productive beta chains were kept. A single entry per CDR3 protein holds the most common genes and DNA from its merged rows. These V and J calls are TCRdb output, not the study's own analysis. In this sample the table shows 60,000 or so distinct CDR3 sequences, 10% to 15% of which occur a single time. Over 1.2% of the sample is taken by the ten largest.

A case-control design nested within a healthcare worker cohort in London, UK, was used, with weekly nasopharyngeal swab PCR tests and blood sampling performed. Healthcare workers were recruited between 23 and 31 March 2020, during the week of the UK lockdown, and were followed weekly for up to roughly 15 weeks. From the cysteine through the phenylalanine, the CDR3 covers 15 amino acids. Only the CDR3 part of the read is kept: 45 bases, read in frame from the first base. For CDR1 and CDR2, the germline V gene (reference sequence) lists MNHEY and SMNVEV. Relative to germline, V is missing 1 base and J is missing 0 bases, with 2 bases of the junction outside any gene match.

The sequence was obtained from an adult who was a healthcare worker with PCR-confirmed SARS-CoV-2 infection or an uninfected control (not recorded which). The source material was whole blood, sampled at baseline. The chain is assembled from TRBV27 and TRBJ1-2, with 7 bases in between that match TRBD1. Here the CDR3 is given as CASSLYGQANYGYTF. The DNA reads TGTGCCAGCAGTTTATATGGACAGGCTAACTATGGCTACACCTTC.